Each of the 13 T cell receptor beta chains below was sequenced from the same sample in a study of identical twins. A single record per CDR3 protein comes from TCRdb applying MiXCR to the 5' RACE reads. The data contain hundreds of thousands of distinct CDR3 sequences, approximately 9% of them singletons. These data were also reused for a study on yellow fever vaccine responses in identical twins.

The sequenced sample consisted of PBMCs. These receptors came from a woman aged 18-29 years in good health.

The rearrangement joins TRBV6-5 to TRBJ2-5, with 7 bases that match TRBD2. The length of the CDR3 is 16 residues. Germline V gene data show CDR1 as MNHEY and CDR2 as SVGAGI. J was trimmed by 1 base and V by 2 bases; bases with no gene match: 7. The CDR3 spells CASSYRASGFQETQYF. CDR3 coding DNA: TGTGCCAGCAGTTACAGGGCTAGCGGCTTCCAAGAGACCCAGTACTTC.

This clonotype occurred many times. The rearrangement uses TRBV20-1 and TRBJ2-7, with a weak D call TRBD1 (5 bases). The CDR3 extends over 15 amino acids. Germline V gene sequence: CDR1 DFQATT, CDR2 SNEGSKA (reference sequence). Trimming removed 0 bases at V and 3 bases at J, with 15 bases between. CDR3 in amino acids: CSARDFQGELYEQYF. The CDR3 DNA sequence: TGCAGTGCTAGAGATTTCCAGGGCGAACTCTACGAGCAGTACTTC.

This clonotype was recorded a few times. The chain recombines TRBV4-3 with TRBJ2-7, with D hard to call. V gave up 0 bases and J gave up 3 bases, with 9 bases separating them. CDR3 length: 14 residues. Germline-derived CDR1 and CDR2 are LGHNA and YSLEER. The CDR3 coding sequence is TGCGCCAGCAGCCAAGATCTGACACACTACGAGCAGTACTTC. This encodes CASSQDLTHYEQYF.

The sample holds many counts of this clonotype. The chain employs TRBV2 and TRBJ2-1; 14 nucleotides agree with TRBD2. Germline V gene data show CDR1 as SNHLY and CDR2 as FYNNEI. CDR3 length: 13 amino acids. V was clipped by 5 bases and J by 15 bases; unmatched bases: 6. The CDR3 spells CASSLGLAGVLFF. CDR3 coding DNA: TGTGCCAGCAGTCTGGGACTAGCGGGAGTGCTGTTCTTC.

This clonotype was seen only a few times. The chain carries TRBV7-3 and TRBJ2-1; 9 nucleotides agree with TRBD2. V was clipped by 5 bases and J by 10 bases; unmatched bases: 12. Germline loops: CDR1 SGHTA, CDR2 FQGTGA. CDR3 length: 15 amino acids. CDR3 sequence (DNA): TGTGCCAGCAGCCCCGGCCGGCGAGCGGGGGGAGAGCAGTTCTTC. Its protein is CASSPGRRAGGEQFF. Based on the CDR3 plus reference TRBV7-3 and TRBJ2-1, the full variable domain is GAGVSQTPSNKVTEKGKYVELRCDPISGHTALYWYRQSLGQGPEFLIYFQGTGAADDSGLPNDRFFAVRPEGSVSTLKIQRTERGDSAVYLCASSPGRRAGGEQFFGPGTRLTVL.

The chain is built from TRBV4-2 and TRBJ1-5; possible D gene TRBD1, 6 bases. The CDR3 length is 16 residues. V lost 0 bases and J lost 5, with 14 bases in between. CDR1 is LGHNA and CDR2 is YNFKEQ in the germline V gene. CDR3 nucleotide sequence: TGTGCCAGCAGCCAAGATAACAGGGCCCCCCATCAGCCCCAGCATTTT. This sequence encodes CASSQDNRAPHQPQHF.

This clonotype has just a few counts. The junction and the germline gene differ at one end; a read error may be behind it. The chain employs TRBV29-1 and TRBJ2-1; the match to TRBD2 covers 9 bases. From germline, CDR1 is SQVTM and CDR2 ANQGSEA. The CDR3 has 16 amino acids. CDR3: CSVVPSGKESSNEQFF. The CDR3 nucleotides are TGCAGCGTTGTTCCTAGCGGGAAGGAATCCTCCAATGAGCAGTTCTTC.

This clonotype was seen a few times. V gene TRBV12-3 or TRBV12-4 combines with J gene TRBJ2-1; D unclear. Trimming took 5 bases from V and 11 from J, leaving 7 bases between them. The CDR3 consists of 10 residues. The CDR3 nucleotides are TGTGCCAGCAGTCTCCTTCAGCAGTTCTTC. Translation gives CASSLLQQFF.

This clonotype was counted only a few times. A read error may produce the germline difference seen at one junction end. CDR3 bases: TGTGCTAGCAGCTTAGGACCCACGATCGGGACTCCTTCCTACAATGAGCAGTTCTTC. Protein product: CASSLGPTIGTPSYNEQFF. The chain combines TRBV7-7 with TRBJ2-1; weak D call: TRBD2 (6 bases). The CDR3 totals 19 residues. Germline V gives CDR1 SSHAT, CDR2 FNYEAQ (reference sequence).

CDR3 protein: CASSHLTSGSINEQFF. CDR3 sequence (DNA): TGTGCCAGCAGCCACCTGACTAGCGGGAGTATAAATGAGCAGTTCTTC. The genes are TRBV7-6 and TRBJ2-1; 12 bases align to TRBD2. The CDR3 length is 16 residues. Germline CDR1 reads SGHVS; CDR2 reads FNYEAQ. Trimming removed 5 bases from V and 7 bases from J; junction bases left unmatched: 9.

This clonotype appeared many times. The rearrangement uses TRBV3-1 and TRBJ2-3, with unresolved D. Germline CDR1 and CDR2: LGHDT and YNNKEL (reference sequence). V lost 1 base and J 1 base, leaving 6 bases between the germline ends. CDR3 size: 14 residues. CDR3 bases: TGTGCCAGCAGCCAAGTTGATCGCACAGATACGCAGTATTTT. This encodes CASSQVDRTDTQYF.

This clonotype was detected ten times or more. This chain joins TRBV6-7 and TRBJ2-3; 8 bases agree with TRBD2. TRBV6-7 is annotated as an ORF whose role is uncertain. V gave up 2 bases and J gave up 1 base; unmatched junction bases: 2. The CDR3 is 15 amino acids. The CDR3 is CASSYPAGGTDTQYF. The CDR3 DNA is TGTGCCAGCAGTTACCCAGCGGGGGGCACAGATACGCAGTATTTT.

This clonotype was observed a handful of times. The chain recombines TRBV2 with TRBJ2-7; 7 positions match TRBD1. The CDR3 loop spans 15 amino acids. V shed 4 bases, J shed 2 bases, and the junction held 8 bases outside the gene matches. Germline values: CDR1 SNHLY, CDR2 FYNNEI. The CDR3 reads CASSVGGITAYEQYF. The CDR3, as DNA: TGTGCCAGCAGTGTAGGGGGCATTACCGCCTACGAGCAGTACTTC.